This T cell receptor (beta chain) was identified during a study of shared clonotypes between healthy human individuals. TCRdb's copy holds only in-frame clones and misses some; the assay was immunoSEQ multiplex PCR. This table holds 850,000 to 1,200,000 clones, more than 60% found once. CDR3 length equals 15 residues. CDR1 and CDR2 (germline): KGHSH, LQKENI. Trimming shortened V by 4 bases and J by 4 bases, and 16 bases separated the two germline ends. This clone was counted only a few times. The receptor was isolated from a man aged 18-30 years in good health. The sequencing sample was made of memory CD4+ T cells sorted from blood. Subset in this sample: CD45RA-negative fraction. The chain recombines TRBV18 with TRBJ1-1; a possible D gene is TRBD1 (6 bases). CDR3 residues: CASSHRAPGSTEAFF. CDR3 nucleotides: TGTGCCAGCTCACACAGGGCCCCGGGTAGCACTGAAGCTTTCTTT. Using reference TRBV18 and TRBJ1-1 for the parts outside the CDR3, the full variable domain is NAGVMQNPRHLVRRRGQEARLRCSPMKGHSHVYWYRQLPEEGLKFMVYLQKENIIDESGMPKERFSAEFPKEGPSILRIQQVVRGDSAAYFCASSHRAPGSTEAFFGQGTRLTVV.